This T cell receptor (beta chain) was identified during a study of T cells in Graves' hyperthyroidism and ophthalmopathy. The source material, RNA transcripts, was used to amplify TCR beta CDR3 regions. HTBI primers were the set used in a first-round RT-PCR of the TCR CDR3. Each CDR3 protein is one row after TCRdb ran MiXCR on the multiplex PCR reads. The sample carries 300,000 to 450,000 distinct CDR3 sequences, approximately 18% recorded once. Overall study results and limits: The model predicted ophthalmopathy a median around 6.5 months before onset.

Aged 18 to 65, the patients had hyperthyroidism that was newly diagnosed and had lasted under 2 months. Diagnostic decisions used clinical symptoms, serum thyroxine and TRAb, thyroid ultrasound and orbital computed tomography. As concerns this clonotype: Its matching antigen is unknown.

Germline V lookup: CDR1 SGHNT, CDR2 YENEEA. This CDR3 comprises 15 residues. The V segment lost 8 bases and the J segment 3 bases; nucleotides outside the gene matches: 8. The source is a woman in her twenties or thirties with Graves' hyperthyroidism that later progressed to Graves' ophthalmopathy. The source material was blood. J is TRBJ2-2 and V is TRBV11-3; 8 bases are a match to TRBD2. DNA for the CDR3: TGTGCCAGCGGACGAAGCGGGAGATACACCGGGGAGCTGTTTTTT. This sequence encodes CASGRSGRYTGELFF.